This passage covers 28 T cell receptor beta chains from one sample sequenced in a study of blood T cell repertoires in COVID-19. TCRdb's copy holds only in-frame clones and misses some; the assay was immunoSEQ multiplex PCR. The table records tens of thousands of clones, 82% of them present only once. Sequencing used peripheral blood. These TCRs come from a man between 45 and 60 years old with active or convalescent COVID-19.

A few counts support this clone. This chain connects TRBV7-9 to TRBJ1-5; tentative D call: TRBD1 (5 bases). The CDR3 has 14 residues. Germline loops: CDR1 SEHNR, CDR2 FQNEAQ (reference sequence). Trimming took 0 bases from V and 7 from J, leaving 10 bases between them. The CDR3 DNA is TGTGCCAGCAGCTTAGCAGGGGAAGGGCAGCCCCAGCATTTT. As protein: CASSLAGEGQPQHF. Based on the CDR3 plus reference TRBV7-9 and TRBJ1-5, the full variable domain is DTGVSQNPRHKITKRGQNVTFRCDPISEHNRLYWYRQTLGQGPEFLTYFQNEAQLEKSRLLSDRFSAERPKGSFSTLEIQRTEQGDSAMYLCASSLAGEGQPQHFGDGTRLSIL.

This clone was recorded a few times. The chain recombines TRBV7-8 with TRBJ1-6, with 8 bases identical to TRBD1. V shed 5 bases and J 9 bases; nucleotides not matched to a gene: 9. The CDR3 is made up of 15 amino acids. Germline-derived CDR1 and CDR2 are SGHVS and FQNEAQ. CDR3 nucleotide sequence: TGTGCCAGCAGCCCCCAAGGACAGGGCGTTTCACCCCTCCACTTT. Translated: CASSPQGQGVSPLHF.

The chain employs TRBV3-1 (or the pseudogene TRBV3-2) and TRBJ1-4; D not certain. Germline lookup yields CDR1 LGHDT and CDR2 YNNKEL (reference sequence). The CDR3 is 12 residues long. Between the trimmed V and J ends, which lost 1 base and 8 bases, there was a span of 5 bases. The CDR3 protein is CASSQVREKLFF. In DNA, the CDR3 is TGTGCCAGCAGCCAAGTCCGGGAAAAACTGTTTTTT.

The V call is TRBV5-4, the J call TRBJ1-1; maybe TRBD1 (6 bases). CDR1 is SGHNT and CDR2 is YYREEE in the germline V gene (reference sequence). CDR3 length: 15 amino acids. V gave up 4 bases and J gave up 3 bases, with 16 bases separating them. CDR3 residues: CASSPRQPGDTEAFF. CDR3 DNA sequence: TGTGCCAGCAGCCCAAGACAGCCAGGGGACACTGAAGCTTTCTTT.

This clone showed up many times. V gene TRBV5-1 combines with J gene TRBJ2-7, with a weak D call TRBD1 (6 bases). Germline-derived CDR1 and CDR2 are SGHRS and YFSETQ. CDR3 length: 13 amino acids. V lost 4 bases and J 6 bases, leaving 14 bases between the germline ends. CDR3 protein: CASSVQGKGEQYV. CDR3 DNA: TGCGCCAGCAGCGTCCAGGGGAAGGGCGAGCAGTACGTC.

The chain uses TRBV19 and TRBJ1-5; D is unresolved. V lost 0 bases and J 6 bases, leaving 6 bases between the germline ends. Germline V gene lookup returns CDR1 LNHDA and CDR2 SQIVND (reference sequence). The CDR3 consists of 13 residues. The CDR3 nucleotides read TGTGCCAGTAGTATAGATCGCGGTCAGCCCCAGCATTTT. As protein: CASSIDRGQPQHF.

This clone has only a few counts. V and J are TRBV25-1 and TRBJ2-7; 10 nucleotides align to TRBD1. V lost 6 bases to trimming and J lost 3 bases; unmatched junction nucleotides: 5. CDR1 and CDR2 from the germline V gene are MGHDK and SYGVNS. This CDR3 contains 14 residues. CDR3 sequence: CASSDWTGGYEQYF. Here the CDR3 DNA reads TGTGCCAGCAGCGACTGGACAGGGGGCTACGAGCAGTACTTC.

This clone was picked up one time. V and J are TRBV5-4 and TRBJ1-2, with D unclear. The V end was cut by 4 bases, the J end by 8 bases, with 15 bases between. The germline gives CDR1 SGHNT, CDR2 YYREEE (reference sequence). This CDR3 comprises 13 residues. CDR3 in DNA: TGTGCCAGCAGCCCCACCGGGGAGGTAGGCTACACCTTC. This codes for CASSPTGEVGYTF.

The V and J genes are TRBV5-1 and TRBJ1-1; 8 positions agree with TRBD1. CDR1 is SGHRS, CDR2 YFSETQ, per germline. V trimming: 5 bases; J trimming: 0 bases; junction bases outside the gene matches: 9. The CDR3 is 16 amino acids. The CDR3 nucleotides read TGCGCCAGCAGGGACAGGGCTGGGTGGATGAACACTGAAGCTTTCTTT. Protein: CASRDRAGWMNTEAFF.

The chain links TRBV5-8 to TRBJ2-5; D perhaps matches TRBD2 (5 bases). V was shortened by 7 bases and J by 5 bases, with 12 bases between the two germline ends. The germline V gene encodes CDR1 SGHTS and CDR2 YDEGEE. The CDR3 is 12 amino acids. CDR3 sequence reads: CASREGSETQYF. The DNA for the CDR3 is TGTGCCAGCCGGGAAGGGAGCGAGACCCAGTACTTC.

The chain uses TRBV29-1 and TRBJ1-4; possibly TRBD1 for D (6 bases). Germline-derived CDR1 and CDR2 are SQVTM and ANQGSEA. The CDR3 contains 14 residues. V was shortened by 6 bases and J by 2 bases, with 13 bases between the two germline ends. CDR3 nucleotide sequence: TGCAGCGTCCCGGACAGAGCCACTAATGAAAAACTGTTTTTT. Encoded protein: CSVPDRATNEKLFF.

The chain has TRBV10-3 and TRBJ1-6, with D perhaps TRBD1 (6 bases). Trimming cost V 10 bases and J 9 bases, with 19 bases left between them. This CDR3 region has 14 residues. CDR1 is ENHRY, CDR2 SYGVKD, per germline. The CDR3 is CASRAGAISSPLHF. DNA for the CDR3: TGTGCCAGCAGGGCAGGGGCTATCTCTTCACCCCTCCACTTT.

This chain links TRBV2 with TRBJ1-3; 9 bases are shared with TRBD1. The ends lost 4 bases at V and 1 base at J; junction bases unmatched: 2. The CDR3 is 15 residues long. Germline lookup yields CDR1 SNHLY and CDR2 FYNNEI. This CDR3 reads CASSVDRGSGNTIYF. The CDR3, as DNA: TGTGCCAGCAGTGTTGACAGGGGGTCTGGAAACACCATATATTTT.

The V and J genes are TRBV19 and TRBJ2-1; 7 bases fit TRBD1. CDR1 is LNHDA, CDR2 SQIVND, per germline (reference sequence). This CDR3 contains 16 residues. The trim removed 3 bases at V and 0 bases at J, leaving 5 bases unmatched. The CDR3 region is CASSISAGGSYNEQFF. The CDR3 DNA reads TGTGCCAGTAGTATTTCCGCAGGGGGCTCCTACAATGAGCAGTTCTTC.

V is TRBV18 and J is TRBJ2-3, with D possibly being TRBD2 (5 bases). V shed 4 bases and J shed 5 bases, with 16 bases lying between them. Per germline, CDR1 KGHSH and CDR2 LQKENI. The CDR3 is made up of 15 amino acids. CDR3: CASSQTTSEGDTQYF. The CDR3 DNA reads as TGTGCCAGCTCACAGACAACCTCCGAGGGAGATACGCAGTATTTT. Full variable domain (remainder filled in from reference TRBV18 and TRBJ2-3): NAGVMQNPRHLVRRRGQEARLRCSPMKGHSHVYWYRQLPEEGLKFMVYLQKENIIDESGMPKERFSAEFPKEGPSILRIQQVVRGDSAAYFCASSQTTSEGDTQYFGPGTRLTVL.

J is TRBJ1-1 and V is TRBV27; 7 bases line up with TRBD1. J lost 4 bases, V lost 6 bases, and 8 bases had no gene match. This CDR3 contains 14 residues. Germline loops: CDR1 MNHEY, CDR2 SMNVEV (reference sequence). The CDR3 DNA reads as TGTGCCAGCAGGCCGAGGGGGCAAAGCACTGAAGCTTTCTTT. It translates to CASRPRGQSTEAFF.

The chain joins TRBV6-2 or TRBV6-3 to TRBJ2-1, with 8 bases matching TRBD2. In germline, CDR1 is MNHEY, CDR2 SVGEGT. Losses at the gene ends were 6 bases for V and 8 bases for J; bases not matched to a gene: 18. This CDR3 has 17 amino acids. The CDR3 nucleotides read TGTGCCAGCAGCACCGGGGGGGGGCCAGGCGACAACGATGAGCAGTTCTTC. Protein: CASSTGGGPGDNDEQFF.

The J gene is TRBJ2-7, the V gene TRBV30, with 9 nucleotides matching TRBD1. The CDR3 is 16 amino acids. The V gene end was trimmed by 1 base and the J gene end by 6 bases; junction bases not matched to a gene: 13. The germline CDR1 and CDR2 sequences are GTSNPN and SVGIG (reference sequence). In nucleotides, the CDR3 is TGTGCCTGGAGTGCTTATGGGACAGGGAGGGTAGGCGAGCAGTACTTC. This encodes CAWSAYGTGRVGEQYF.

CDR3 protein: CASSLYSGGAINEQFF. The CDR3 DNA reads as TGTGCCAGCAGTTTATATAGCGGGGGGGCCATCAATGAGCAGTTCTTC. The V gene is TRBV28, the J gene TRBJ2-1; 11 bases agree with TRBD2. V was clipped by 1 base and J by 6 bases; unmatched bases: 5. This CDR3 spans 16 amino acids. From germline, CDR1 is MDHEN and CDR2 SYDVKM.

This clone was observed a few times. The genes are TRBV5-1 and TRBJ2-7, with D unclear. V shed 2 bases and J shed 3 bases, with 12 bases lying between them. This CDR3 region has 14 residues. The germline V gene encodes CDR1 SGHRS and CDR2 YFSETQ. CDR3 sequence (DNA): TGCGCCAGCAGCTTTGGGCCTTCCGGCTACGAGCAGTACTTC. Protein sequence: CASSFGPSGYEQYF.

This chain uses TRBV5-1 with TRBJ2-1; 8 bases align to TRBD1. V trimming: 6 bases; J trimming: 6 bases; junction bases outside the gene matches: 14. The CDR3 totals 16 residues. Germline V lookup: CDR1 SGHRS, CDR2 YFSETQ. CDR3 nucleotide sequence: TGCGCCAGCACCTCCCCTCCAGGGGGCGCCTCCAATGAGCAGTTCTTC. Translation gives CASTSPPGGASNEQFF.

The sample holds a few counts of this clone. The same CDR3 arises from other DNA sequences in this sample as well. This chain uses TRBV5-1 with TRBJ2-1; tentative D call: TRBD1 (5 bases). The CDR3 is 14 residues long. CDR1 SGHRS and CDR2 YFSETQ come from the germline V gene. With 0 bases removed from V and 6 bases from J, the gap between germline ends came to 10 bases. Written as DNA, the CDR3 is TGCGCCAGCAGCTTGGGGCAGGGTTTCAATGAGCAGTTCTTC. Translating gives CASSLGQGFNEQFF.

This clone was picked up a small number of times. The gene calls are TRBV10-1 and TRBJ2-3; D remains ambiguous. The germline CDR1 and CDR2 sequences are WNHNN and SYGVQD (reference sequence). Trimming cost V 0 bases and J 0 bases, with 10 bases left between them. The CDR3 loop spans 16 amino acids. The CDR3 bases are TGCGCCAGCAGTGAGTCGAGACTCGCTAGCACAGATACGCAGTATTTT. Translating it yields CASSESRLASTDTQYF.

CDR3 DNA sequence: TGTGCCAGCAGTTTACCGGGTCTTTACTATGGCTACACCTTC. Translation: CASSLPGLYYGYTF. The gene calls are TRBV28 and TRBJ1-2, with D unresolved. This CDR3 is built from 14 residues. The germline gives CDR1 MDHEN, CDR2 SYDVKM. Trimming cost V 2 bases and J 3 bases, with 10 bases left between them.

V gene TRBV2 combines with J gene TRBJ1-6; the match to TRBD1 covers 10 bases. Germline V gene sequence: CDR1 SNHLY, CDR2 FYNNEI. This CDR3 is built from 15 residues. The J segment lost 7 bases and the V segment lost 3 bases, leaving 3 bases of the junction unmatched. In nucleotides, the CDR3 is TGTGCCAGCAGTGATCGGACAGGGGGGAATTCACCCCTCCACTTT. As protein: CASSDRTGGNSPLHF.

This clone came up a few times. The chain is built from TRBV27 and TRBJ1-2; a weak D match, TRBD1 (5 bases). Trimming removed 0 bases from V and 3 bases from J, with 17 bases in between. Germline CDR1 reads MNHEY; CDR2 reads SMNVEV (reference sequence). CDR3 length: 17 residues. CDR3 in DNA: TGTGCCAGCAGTTTATCGAAAGGGCAGGGAGGGCACTATGGCTACACCTTC. Its protein product is CASSLSKGQGGHYGYTF.

The V gene is TRBV10-1, the J gene TRBJ1-4; a possible D gene is TRBD1 (5 bases). This CDR3 has 16 amino acids. Germline CDR1 reads WNHNN; CDR2 reads SYGVQD (reference sequence). With 11 bases removed from V and 1 base from J, the gap between germline ends came to 20 bases. CDR3: CAGFRGLVKTNEKLFF. The CDR3 nucleotides are TGCGCCGGCTTCCGGGGGTTGGTAAAAACTAATGAAAAACTGTTTTTT.

The chain couples TRBV15 to TRBJ1-2; D is possibly TRBD1 (5 bases). This CDR3 has 13 amino acids. V was pared by 5 bases and J by 7 bases, with 14 bases between. CDR1 LNHNV and CDR2 YYDKDF come from the germline V gene (reference sequence). DNA for the CDR3: TGTGCCACCAGCGCCCGGGGGGGGATTGGCTACACCTTC. Translated, it gives CATSARGGIGYTF.